A selection of T cell receptor beta chains follows, all from one sample in a study of cytomegalovirus exposure and HLA in healthy donors. TCRdb's table, derived via immunoSEQ multiplex PCR, lists solely in-frame clones and lacks some. Counted here are around 170,000 clones, over 70% occurring once; the ten biggest clones make up about 2.9%. The specimen sequenced was PBMCs. The receptors originated from a woman in her forties or fifties in good health and CMV-seropositive. CDR3s include the opening cysteine and the closing phenylalanine or tryptophan. The order of the fields is CDR3 DNA, CDR3 protein, V gene, D gene, clone size, J gene. D genes are given only for firm matches. A row's size may be missing; if present it is once, few, many or a size class.

TGTGCCAGCAGCCCTCGGAAGGGGGCGGGGAGCACTGAAGCTTTCTTT,CASSPRKGAGSTEAFF,TRBV11-3,TRBD1,-,TRBJ1-1
TGCGCCAGCAGCTTCTCAGGACTAGCGGGGGAAGAGACCCAGTACTTC,CASSFSGLAGEETQYF,TRBV5-1,TRBD2,few,TRBJ2-5
TGCGCCAGCAGCCGTTTAGGACAGGGGCAAGAGACCCAGTACTTC,CASSRLGQGQETQYF,TRBV5-1,TRBD1,few,TRBJ2-5
TGTGCCATCAGTGAGCCGAGTAGCGAAATAGAGACCCAGTACTTC,CAISEPSSEIETQYF,TRBV10-3,-,-,TRBJ2-5
TGCGCCAGCAGCTTGGCCCTCTTGGACAGGGGACCGGGGACTGAAGCTTTCTTT,CASSLALLDRGPGTEAFF,TRBV5-1,TRBD1,-,TRBJ1-1
TGTGCCAGTAGCCACCCGGGGGCGAACACCGGGGAGCTGTTTTTT,CASSHPGANTGELFF,TRBV19,-,-,TRBJ2-2
TGTGCCAGCAGAGGGGCTAGCGGGAAAGGGGAGCAGTACTTC,CASRGASGKGEQYF,TRBV2,TRBD2,-,TRBJ2-7
TGTGCCAGTAGTATATTGCGGGGGAAGAACACTGAAGCTTTCTTT,CASSILRGKNTEAFF,TRBV19,-,-,TRBJ1-1
TGTGCCAGCAGTGAGGACATACAGCCCCAGCATTTT,CASSEDIQPQHF,TRBV2,-,-,TRBJ1-5
TGTGCTAGTGGTTTGGCGGCCAGGGAAGGAAACACCATATATTTT,CASGLAAREGNTIYF,TRBV12-5,-,-,TRBJ1-3